This entry is about one T cell receptor (beta chain). Its matching antigen is unknown. This record comes from a study of T-cell memory formation after mild COVID-19. Study-wide points: Some clones that responded were present in memory (sampled pre-infection), which suggests cross-reactive memory joined.

TCRdb used MiXCR to reprocess the 5' RACE reads, holding one entry per CDR3 protein. The sample has approximately 190,000 distinct CDR3 sequences; approximately 20% are singletons. The CDR3 contains 16 residues. V was clipped by 1 base and J by 8 bases; unmatched bases: 7. The specimen sequenced was PBMCs or a T cell subset sorted from them (not recorded which). This chain links TRBV12-3 or TRBV12-4 with TRBJ2-1; 11 bases are shared with TRBD2. The TCR originated in an adult woman who had mild COVID-19 (a few samples of this study predate the infection). Cell type and time point are not known. The CDR3 spells CASSLDRTSGFDEQFF. The CDR3 bases are TGTGCCAGCAGTTTAGATAGGACTAGCGGGTTCGATGAGCAGTTCTTC.